A selection of T cell receptor beta chains follows, all from one sample in a study of OX40 agonist ivuxolimab in advanced cancers. Sequencing used immunoSEQ multiplex PCR; TCRdb keeps in-frame clones, though not all of them. The sample includes roughly 77,000 clones, approximately 92% of them seen just once. The sequences come from CD4+ or CD8+ T cells sorted from blood, collected in a trial of the OX40 agonist ivuxolimab. The origin of the receptors is an adult with an advanced solid tumor such as melanoma, head and neck, liver or kidney cancer. Both conserved end residues are part of each CDR3. The D gene is left open where the match is weak. The size field is filled for only some rows; it gives once, few, many or a size class.

TRBJ1-4,-,TRBV2,-,CASRGKRYEKLFF,TGTGCCAGCAGAGGGAAGCGGTATGAAAAACTGTTTTTT
TRBJ1-4,-,TRBV25-1,-,CASSEWGDNEKLFF,TGTGCCAGCAGTGAATGGGGGGATAATGAAAAACTGTTTTTT
TRBJ1-2,TRBD1,TRBV7-9,-,CASSRDSQYGYTF,TGTGCCAGCAGCCGGGACAGTCAATATGGCTACACCTTC
TRBJ2-7,-,TRBV4-1,-,CASSPTGREQYF,TGCGCCAGCAGCCCTACAGGGCGCGAGCAGTACTTC
TRBJ2-7,-,TRBV4-1,few,CASSQVNSYFHEQYF,TGCGCCAGCAGCCAAGTAAATAGCTACTTCCACGAGCAGTACTTC
TRBJ2-1,-,TRBV7-3,-,CASSLGSGNEQFF,TGTGCCAGCAGCTTAGGTAGCGGCAATGAGCAGTTCTTC
TRBJ1-3,-,TRBV5-1,-,CASSLGDSHQGNTIYF,TGCGCCAGCAGCTTGGGCGACAGTCACCAAGGAAACACCATATATTTT
TRBJ1-2,TRBD1,TRBV5-6,-,CASSLGQGNGYTF,TGTGCCAGCAGCTTGGGACAGGGAAATGGCTACACCTTC
TRBJ1-2,-,TRBV6-6,-,CASMLRGDRINYGYTF,TGTGCCAGCATGCTCAGAGGGGACCGAATCAACTATGGCTACACCTTC
TRBJ2-1,-,TRBV11-3,few,CASSWGPEYNEQFF,TGTGCCAGCAGCTGGGGGCCGGAGTACAATGAGCAGTTCTTC
TRBJ1-5,-,TRBV30,-,CAWRDGSNQPQHF,TGTGCCTGGAGGGACGGTAGCAATCAGCCCCAGCATTTT
TRBJ1-1,-,TRBV5-1,-,CASSPQGYTEAFF,TGCGCCAGCAGCCCCCAGGGGTACACTGAAGCTTTCTTT
TRBJ2-5,-,TRBV11-3,-,CASSRISGGGETQYF,TGTGCCAGCAGCCGAATTTCGGGAGGGGGCGAGACCCAGTACTTC
TRBJ2-7,TRBD2,TRBV7-2,-,CASSGGAYEQYF,TGTGCCAGCAGCGGGGGGGCCTACGAGCAGTACTTC
TRBJ1-5,-,TRBV5-6,-,CASSLLGNQPQHF,TGTGCCAGCAGCTTGTTAGGGAATCAGCCCCAGCATTTT
TRBJ1-1,-,TRBV6-5,-,CASSYSWGRANTEAFF,TGTGCCAGCAGTTACTCGTGGGGTAGGGCAAACACTGAAGCTTTCTTT
TRBJ1-2,-,TRBV7-9,-,CASSKGGRGSPYGYTF,TGTGCCAGCAGCAAAGGGGGAAGGGGCAGCCCCTATGGCTACACCTTC
TRBJ1-1,-,TRBV11-3,-,CASSSSFEMNTEAFF,TGTGCCAGCAGCTCTAGTTTCGAGATGAACACTGAAGCTTTCTTT
TRBJ2-1,-,TRBV6-1,-,CASSEARRNDEQFF,TGTGCCAGCAGTGAAGCAAGACGCAACGATGAGCAGTTCTTC
TRBJ2-3,TRBD2,TRBV28,-,CASSLVSAGGTDTQYF,TGTGCCAGCAGTTTGGTCAGTGCGGGAGGCACAGATACGCAGTATTTT
TRBJ2-4,-,TRBV5-1,-,CASRGDPTKNIQYF,TGCGCCAGCAGGGGGGACCCCACCAAAAACATTCAGTACTTC
TRBJ1-6,-,TRBV5-4,-,CASRTDRPNNSPLHF,TGTGCCAGCAGGACGGACCGCCCTAATAATTCACCCCTCCACTTT
TRBJ2-7,-,TRBV29-1,-,CSVSETGTGQYF,TGCAGCGTTTCCGAGACCGGAACGGGACAGTACTTC
TRBJ1-2,-,TRBV19,-,CASSISGRNYGYTF,TGTGCCAGTAGTATCTCGGGCAGAAACTATGGCTACACCTTC
TRBJ1-1,-,TRBV11-2,-,CASSLAPRGGFTEAFF,TGTGCCAGCAGCTTAGCCCCCAGGGGAGGTTTCACTGAAGCTTTCTTT
TRBJ1-1,-,TRBV19,-,CASSIRGTEAFF,TGTGCCAGTAGTATACGAGGGACTGAAGCTTTCTTT
TRBJ2-1,TRBD2,TRBV9,-,CASSVVLAGVDEQFF,TGTGCCAGCAGCGTAGTGCTAGCGGGAGTGGATGAGCAGTTCTTC
TRBJ2-7,-,TRBV7-6,-,CASSRTGQGYEQYF,TGTGCCAGCAGCCGTACAGGGCAGGGATACGAGCAGTACTTC
TRBJ2-3,-,TRBV5-8,-,CASSTNRATPTDTQYF,TGTGCCAGCAGCACAAACAGGGCAACCCCCACAGATACGCAGTATTTT
TRBJ1-5,-,TRBV28,-,CASSLGQEYQPQHF,TGTGCCAGCAGTTTGGGGCAGGAGTATCAGCCCCAGCATTTT
TRBJ1-4,TRBD1,TRBV27,-,CASRPDRVNEKLFF,TGTGCCAGCAGACCGGACAGGGTTAATGAAAAACTGTTTTTT
TRBJ2-7,TRBD1,TRBV28,-,CASGTGIREQYF,TGTGCCAGCGGGACAGGCATTCGGGAGCAGTACTTC
TRBJ2-2,-,TRBV2,once,CASSERVLNTGELFF,TGTGCCAGCAGTGAGCGCGTCCTGAACACCGGGGAGCTGTTTTTT
TRBJ1-1,-,TRBV7-3,-,CASSLMGSSNTEAFF,TGTGCCAGCAGCTTAATGGGCAGCTCGAACACTGAAGCTTTCTTT
TRBJ2-2,-,TRBV5-4,-,CATSRRGLLNTGELFF,TGTGCCACCTCGAGGCGGGGACTCTTGAACACCGGGGAGCTGTTTTTT
TRBJ1-2,TRBD1,TRBV7-9,few,CASSHTGGQGSNYGYTF,TGTGCCAGCAGCCATACCGGGGGACAGGGTTCTAACTATGGCTACACCTTC
TRBJ2-2,-,TRBV2,once,CASNSERADVNTGELFF,TGTGCCAGCAACTCAGAACGGGCGGACGTGAACACCGGGGAGCTGTTTTTT
TRBJ1-1,TRBD1,TRBV28,-,CASTLGTGGYDTEAFF,TGTGCCAGCACCCTTGGGACAGGGGGCTATGACACTGAAGCTTTCTTT
TRBJ1-2,-,TRBV2,few,CASSEASSVFGYTF,TGTGCCAGCAGTGAAGCCAGTTCGGTTTTTGGCTACACCTTC
TRBJ1-3,-,TRBV25-1,-,CASSESSGAGNTIYF,TGTGCCAGCAGTGAATCGTCCGGGGCTGGAAACACCATATATTTT
TRBJ2-7,TRBD1,TRBV6-5,-,CASSNGQGYEQYF,TGTGCCAGCAGTAACGGACAGGGCTACGAGCAGTACTTC
TRBJ2-5,-,TRBV11-2,-,CASSSGRGETQYF,TGTGCCAGCAGCTCTGGACGCGGGGAGACCCAGTACTTC
TRBJ2-7,TRBD2,TRBV27,-,CASSLSGLLAGRSYEQYF,TGTGCCAGCAGTTTATCGGGACTACTAGCGGGAAGGTCATACGAGCAGTACTTC
TRBJ1-3,-,TRBV5-4,-,CASSLVPYRDTIYF,TGTGCCAGCAGCTTAGTACCCTACCGGGACACCATATATTTT
TRBJ2-7,-,TRBV5-6,-,CASSILRGYRSYEQYF,TGTGCCAGCAGCATTCTAAGGGGATACAGATCCTACGAGCAGTACTTC
TRBJ2-7,TRBD2,TRBV5-4,-,CASSLPGLAGGAYEQYF,TGTGCCAGCAGCTTGCCGGGACTAGCGGGGGGAGCCTACGAGCAGTACTTC
TRBJ2-7,-,TRBV6-6,once,CASSRDREAIYEQYF,TGTGCCAGCAGCCGCGACAGGGAGGCTATCTACGAGCAGTACTTC
TRBJ2-7,TRBD2,TRBV7-2,-,CASSLAALAGVHEQYF,TGTGCCAGCAGCTTAGCGGCACTAGCGGGAGTCCACGAGCAGTACTTC
TRBJ2-3,-,TRBV4-2,-,CASSRTEGGPTDTQYF,TGTGCCAGCAGCCGCACAGAGGGGGGGCCCACAGATACGCAGTATTTT